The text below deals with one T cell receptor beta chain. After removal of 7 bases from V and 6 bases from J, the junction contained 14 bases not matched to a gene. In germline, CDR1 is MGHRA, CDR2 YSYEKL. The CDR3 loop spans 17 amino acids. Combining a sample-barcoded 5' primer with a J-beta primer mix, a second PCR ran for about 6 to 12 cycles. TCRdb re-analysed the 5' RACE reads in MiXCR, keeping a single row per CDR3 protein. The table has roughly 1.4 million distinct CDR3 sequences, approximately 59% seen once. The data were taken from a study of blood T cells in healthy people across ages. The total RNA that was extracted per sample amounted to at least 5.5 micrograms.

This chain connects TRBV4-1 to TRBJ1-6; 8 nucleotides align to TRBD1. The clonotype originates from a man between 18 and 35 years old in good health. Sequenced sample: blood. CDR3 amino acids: CASTTDQQGALNSPLHF. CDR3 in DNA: TGCGCCAGCACCACAGATCAGCAGGGGGCCCTTAATTCACCCCTCCACTTT.